Included here is one T cell receptor beta chain sequence, with context. What this receptor recognizes is not known. The record has no base qualities; no much larger clone is one base away. The cohort comprised approximately 700 healthy bone marrow donors. All cohort members were sampled while nominally healthy, although unrecorded immune exposures were likely present. The donor tested CMV seropositive, placing the donor among the 290 or so seropositive members of the cohort. Each donor provided a peripheral blood sample, and peripheral blood mononuclear cells were used for TCR beta sequencing. The Qiagen DNeasy Blood Extraction Kit was used to extract genomic DNA from the blood cell samples. Including cysteine and phenylalanine, the CDR3 has 19 amino acids. The sequence is cut down to CDR3 DNA, 57 bases in frame from base 1. Per the germline V gene (reference sequence), MNHEY is the CDR1 and SMNVEV is the CDR2. Trimming removed 2 bases from V and 5 bases from J; the gene matches leave 11 bases unexplained.

The library came from the immunoSEQ multiplex PCR assay. For the multiplex PCR, a mixture combining 60 forward primers for TCR Vbeta segments and 13 reverse primers for TCR Jbeta segments was used. Amplification of the CDR3 region of rearranged TCR beta genes was performed with a multiplex PCR assay on genomic DNA. On the Illumina HiSeq System, the amplified TCR beta libraries were sequenced as 87-base-pair reads. As for the original processing: A later analysis tallied some 79 million unique TCR beta chains across the approximately 670 repertoires, and about 12 million of those chains were shared by two or more donors. To remove PCR and sequencing errors, raw reads were error-corrected and collapsed into unique sequences using a nearest-neighbor algorithm that merged closely related sequences. CDR3 sequences were aligned to IMGT reference sequences to assign V, D and J gene segments. For a sequence to be retained, a match of at least six nucleotides to both a V gene segment and a J gene segment was required. Rearrangements were called productive when the CDR3 lacked stop codons and stayed in frame with V and J; all others were non-productive. Following IMGT convention, CDR3 was defined as the stretch from the second conserved V-encoded cysteine up to the conserved J-encoded phenylalanine. Sequences without an unambiguous match to a single V gene segment were excluded from the earlier analysis of 500 to 700 of the donors. An earlier analysis of a few hundred of the donors classified V segments as functional when productive rearrangements were above 56.7% and as segregating when the standard deviation between donors was above 5%. A statistical classification framework was built for diagnosing cytomegalovirus status from the catalog of TCR beta chain sequences. In a later analysis, V and J genes were assigned by comparing TCR nucleotide sequences against IMGT/GENE-DB human TR gene sequences. Using the TCRdist pipeline, a later analysis assigned CDR3 sequences along with most-parsimonious VDJ recombination scenarios. In a later analysis, each TCR beta chain was defined by its CDR3 amino acid sequence together with its V-gene family, and reads lacking a unique V-gene family were excluded. As a way to deal with suspected cross-contamination and a sequencing artifact, a later analysis dropped hundreds of nucleotide sequences that were highly shared and had low generation probability. In a later analysis, a clonal expansion index for each public chain was calculated from normalized within-repertoire ranks of inferred template counts. Generation probabilities in a later analysis came from a VDJ recombination model fitted to out-of-frame rearrangements, and those results were checked against IGoR. In a later analysis, hypergeometric tests were used to score TCR-TCR, TCR-HLA and TCR-CMV co-occurrence, with a repertoire-size bias correction applied to TCR pairs. To estimate false discovery rates, a later analysis permuted the HLA or CMV assignments 20 times. In a later analysis, co-occurring TCRs were grouped using DBSCAN, and TCRdist sequence similarity was added for clustering within HLA-allele-positive subsets. Repertoires with fewer than 30,000 or more than 120,000 public chains, plus five repertoires with anomalous nucleotide sharing, were excluded from co-occurrence clustering. The clones in this table, taken by TCRdb from immuneACCESS, are in-frame only. Not every clone is retained; where verified, under half of the shortfall comes from an unresolved V gene, and the cause of the rest is unknown. Clonal size and the V and J genes are those of that table, whereas D and trimming came from the DNA. The sample yields about 120,000 clones; 50% to 65% were counted once. The biggest ten clones account for roughly 10% of the sample.

This sample was taken from a study of cytomegalovirus exposure and HLA in healthy donors (dated by TCRdb to about 2017). Broadly, across the study: In an earlier analysis of several hundred of the donors, 276 Gb of sequence data and 120 million or so unique TCR beta sequences from 150 million to 200 million T cells were reported. Both class I and class II loci were covered by HLA typing, at four-digit resolution. An earlier analysis of about 620 of the donors applied high-throughput TCR beta sequencing to assess whether each TCR beta V gene segment acted as functional or pseudogenic. Typing coverage varied by locus: roughly 629-640 donors for A, B, C, DRB1 and DQB1; about 520 for DQA1; about 600 for DPA1; some 470 for DPB1. Donor age, sex, ethnicity and CMV serostatus were collected together with the repertoire data. Genome-wide SNP genotypes for about 65% of the roughly 670 donors were used in a later genetic analysis, which treated that subset as a discovery cohort. About 320 gigabases of sequencing data and some 85 million unique TCR sequences were included in an early release covering roughly 600 HLA-typed donors. A separate validation cohort of approximately 130 different subjects was used in addition to the 666-subject first cohort. The study aimed to test whether cataloging public T cell receptors could reveal signatures of past pathogen exposure. To study patterns of TCR occurrence, a later analysis re-analyzed previously published TCR beta repertoires from under 750 donors and added high-resolution HLA genotyping. A handful of DR-DQ haplotypes were treated as single units for association and clustering because of strong linkage in the cohort. In the later analysis, no new phenotypic data were used to find candidate immune exposures; instead, reliance was placed on TCR beta sequences and their occurrence across donors. The T cell repertoires of under 700 subjects were profiled by immunosequencing and related to cytomegalovirus serostatus. Across around 400 genotyped donors of the cohort, an average of roughly 250,000 unique TCR beta nucleotide sequences per donor were sequenced, and approximately 17% of those sequences were non-productive. High-throughput TCR immunosequencing, statistical association of individual TCRs with disease status, and machine learning were combined to predict cytomegalovirus infection status. The genetic ancestry cluster associated with self-reported Caucasian donors included about 81% of the 300 to 450 genotyped donors. All discovery cohort repertoires had been generated using a single sequencing platform.

What the study reported, not specific to this receptor: When HLA alleles, especially DR and DQ, strongly co-occurred, attributing TCR associations to individual alleles was difficult. Compared with the 666-donor mean, donors in an Asian-associated ancestry cluster had fewer N-insertions in productive TCRs, according to a later genetic analysis. The cohort was sequenced for TCR beta chains only, and without alpha or paired-chain data the features that could be detected were limited. Because HLA typing was unavailable for some donors at each locus, only the typed subset was used in association tests. A total of fewer than 200 TCR beta chains were listed by the study as associated with cytomegalovirus. The presence/absence analyses assumed that sequencing depth was roughly uniform across donors, and that assumption may not be true. In a later analysis, 15,000 to 20,000 TCR beta sequences were associated with specific HLA alleles at a false discovery rate of 0.05. Compared with equally common non-associated chains, HLA-associated TCR beta chains in a later analysis were more clonally expanded and had lower generation probabilities. Correlated functional status among segregating V segments might be attributable to linkage disequilibrium, but an unknown experimental factor could not be ruled out. A further reported finding was that TCR beta sequences accurately predicted the HLA-A and HLA-B alleles for most subjects in the first cohort. Three of the identified cytomegalovirus-associated TCR beta chains were confirmed in vitro to be specific for cytomegalovirus antigens. The classifier was reported to diagnose cytomegalovirus status with high specificity and sensitivity in both the original and validation cohorts. According to a later analysis, TCR association rates differed among HLA loci, with DRB1 alleles showing the most associated TCRs and HLA-C alleles showing the fewest. V-gene and J-gene trimming of TCR beta chains was associated with a missense DCLRE1C variant in a later genetic analysis, and the association was replicated in an independent cohort. The sequencing pipeline was judged likely to have produced a cluster of highly shared sequence variants as a technical artifact. According to a later analysis, parvovirus B19, influenza, CMV and Epstein-Barr virus appeared linked to several top co-occurrence clusters. In an earlier analysis of approximately 590 of the donors, most TCR beta V segments were observed in productive rearrangements about 90% or about 30% of the time, broadly matching IMGT annotations. Most CMV-associated TCR beta chains appeared to be HLA-restricted in a later analysis, and the HLA associations seemed to be driven largely by CMV exposure. The authors suggested that the approach could potentially be generalized to other disease states and immunological phenotypes. CMV serostatus was the only immune exposure information available for the cohort. The earlier analysis of approximately 560 of the donors excluded 15 to 20 rarely observed V segments, including chromosome 9 orphons, because counts were too low. Most TCR sequences were seen in very few donors, while some public TCRs were found in many individuals. Some IMGT-functional V segments, including TRBV6-2 and TRBV6-3, could not be distinguished by the 87-base-pair reads and were therefore excluded.

The material sequenced was PBMCs. The V gene is TRBV27 and the J gene is TRBJ2-1; TRBD2 lines up with 14 middle nucleotides. The receptor's source is a middle-aged man in good health and CMV-seropositive. The nucleotides read TGTGCCAGCAGTTTACTGCGGTGGACTAGCGGGAGGCCCAACAATGAGCAGTTCTTC. Translation gives CASSLLRWTSGRPNNEQFF.